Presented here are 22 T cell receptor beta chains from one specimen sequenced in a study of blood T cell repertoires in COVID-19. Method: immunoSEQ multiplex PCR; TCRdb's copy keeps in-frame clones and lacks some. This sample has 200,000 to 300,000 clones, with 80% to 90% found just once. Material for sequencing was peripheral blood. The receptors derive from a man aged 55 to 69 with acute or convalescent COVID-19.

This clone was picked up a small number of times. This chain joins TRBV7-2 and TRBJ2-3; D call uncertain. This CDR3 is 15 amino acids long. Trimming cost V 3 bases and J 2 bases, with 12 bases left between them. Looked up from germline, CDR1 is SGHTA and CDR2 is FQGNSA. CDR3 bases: TGTGCCAGCAGCTTGTCACAGATAAACACAGATACGCAGTATTTT. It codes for CASSLSQINTDTQYF.

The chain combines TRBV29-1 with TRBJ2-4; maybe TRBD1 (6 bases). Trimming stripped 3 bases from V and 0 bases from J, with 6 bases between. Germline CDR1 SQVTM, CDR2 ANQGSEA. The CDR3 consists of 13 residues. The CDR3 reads CSVEDRAKNIQYF. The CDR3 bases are TGCAGCGTTGAGGACAGAGCCAAAAACATTCAGTACTTC.

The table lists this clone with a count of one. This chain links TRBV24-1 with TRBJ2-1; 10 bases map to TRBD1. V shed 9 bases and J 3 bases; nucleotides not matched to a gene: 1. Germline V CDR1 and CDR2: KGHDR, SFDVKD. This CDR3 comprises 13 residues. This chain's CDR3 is CATGTGDYNEQFF. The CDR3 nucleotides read TGTGCCACCGGGACAGGGGACTACAATGAGCAGTTCTTC.

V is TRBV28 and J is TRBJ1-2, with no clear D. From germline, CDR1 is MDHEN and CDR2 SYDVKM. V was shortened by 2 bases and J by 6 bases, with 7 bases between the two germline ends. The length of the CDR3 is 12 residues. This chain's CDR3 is CASSLLGNGYTF. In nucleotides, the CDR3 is TGTGCCAGCAGTTTACTAGGCAATGGCTACACCTTC.

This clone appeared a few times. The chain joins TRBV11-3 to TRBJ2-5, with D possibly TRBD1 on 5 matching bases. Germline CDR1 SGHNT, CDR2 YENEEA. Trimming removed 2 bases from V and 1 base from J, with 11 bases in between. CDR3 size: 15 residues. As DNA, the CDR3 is TGTGCCAGCAGCTTATATCGGACACCCCAAGAGACCCAGTACTTC. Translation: CASSLYRTPQETQYF.

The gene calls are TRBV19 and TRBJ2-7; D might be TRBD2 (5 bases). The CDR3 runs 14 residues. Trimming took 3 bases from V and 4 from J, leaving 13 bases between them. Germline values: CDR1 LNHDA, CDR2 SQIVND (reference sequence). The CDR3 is CASSIRGEVYEQYF. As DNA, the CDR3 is TGTGCCAGTAGTATCCGGGGAGAGGTTTACGAGCAGTACTTC.

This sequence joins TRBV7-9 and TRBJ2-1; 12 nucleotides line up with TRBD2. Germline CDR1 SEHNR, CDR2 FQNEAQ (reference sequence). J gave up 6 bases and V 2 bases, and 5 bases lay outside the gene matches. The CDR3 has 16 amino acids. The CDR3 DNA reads TGTGCCAGCAGCTTACTAGCGGGAGGGCGGAGCAATGAGCAGTTCTTC. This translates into CASSLLAGGRSNEQFF.

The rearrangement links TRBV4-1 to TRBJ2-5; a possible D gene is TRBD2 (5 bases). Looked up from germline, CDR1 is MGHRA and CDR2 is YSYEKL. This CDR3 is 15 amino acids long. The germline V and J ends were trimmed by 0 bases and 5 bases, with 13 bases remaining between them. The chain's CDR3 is CASSQDGQRGETQYF. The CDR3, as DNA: TGCGCCAGCAGCCAAGATGGCCAGCGAGGGGAGACCCAGTACTTC.

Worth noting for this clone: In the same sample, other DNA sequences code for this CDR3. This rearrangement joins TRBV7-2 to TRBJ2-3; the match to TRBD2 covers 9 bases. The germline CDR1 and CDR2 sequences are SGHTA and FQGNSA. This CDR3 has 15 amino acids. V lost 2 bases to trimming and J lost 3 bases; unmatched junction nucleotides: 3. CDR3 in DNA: TGTGCCAGCAGCTTATCTAGCGGGATTACAGATACGCAGTATTTT. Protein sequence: CASSLSSGITDTQYF. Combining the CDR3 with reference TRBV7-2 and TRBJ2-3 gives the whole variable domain GAGVSQSPSNKVTEKGKDVELRCDPISGHTALYWYRQSLGQGLEFLIYFQGNSAPDKSGLPSDRFSAERTGGSVSTLTIQRTQQEDSAVYLCASSLSSGITDTQYFGPGTRLTVL.

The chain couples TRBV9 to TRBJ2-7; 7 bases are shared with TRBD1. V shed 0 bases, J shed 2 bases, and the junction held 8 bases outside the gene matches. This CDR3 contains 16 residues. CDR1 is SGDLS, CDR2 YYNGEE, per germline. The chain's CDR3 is CASSVVVGGPPYEQYF. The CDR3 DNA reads TGTGCCAGCAGCGTAGTGGTAGGGGGCCCCCCCTACGAGCAGTACTTC.

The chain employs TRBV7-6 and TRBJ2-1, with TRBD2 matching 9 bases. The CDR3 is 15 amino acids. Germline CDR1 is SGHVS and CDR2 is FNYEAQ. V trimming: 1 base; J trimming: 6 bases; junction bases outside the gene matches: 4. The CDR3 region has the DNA TGTGCCAGCAGCTTAGGGGTTAGCGGGAGCAATGAGCAGTTCTTC. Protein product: CASSLGVSGSNEQFF.

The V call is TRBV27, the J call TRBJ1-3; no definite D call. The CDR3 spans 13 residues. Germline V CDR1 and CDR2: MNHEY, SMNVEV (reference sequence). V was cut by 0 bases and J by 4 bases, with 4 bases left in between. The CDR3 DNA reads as TGTGCCAGCAGTTTATCCCTGGGAAACACCATATATTTT. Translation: CASSLSLGNTIYF.

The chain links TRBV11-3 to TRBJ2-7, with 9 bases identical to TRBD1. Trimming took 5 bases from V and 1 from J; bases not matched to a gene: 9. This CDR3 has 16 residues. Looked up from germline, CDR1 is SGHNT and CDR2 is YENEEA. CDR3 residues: CASSERKGQGSYEQYF. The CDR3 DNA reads TGTGCCAGCAGCGAACGGAAAGGACAGGGGTCCTACGAGCAGTACTTC. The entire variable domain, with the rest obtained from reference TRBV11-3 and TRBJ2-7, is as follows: EAGVVQSPRYKIIEKKQPVAFWCNPISGHNTLYWYLQNLGQGPELLIRYENEEAVDDSQLPKDRFSAERLKGVDSTLKIQPAELGDSAVYLCASSERKGQGSYEQYFGPGTRLTVT.

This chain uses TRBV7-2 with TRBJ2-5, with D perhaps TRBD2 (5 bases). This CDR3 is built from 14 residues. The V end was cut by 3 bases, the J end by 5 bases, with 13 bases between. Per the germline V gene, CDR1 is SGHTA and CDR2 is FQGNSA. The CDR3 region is CASSFKGLGETQYF. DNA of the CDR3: TGTGCCAGCAGCTTCAAAGGACTGGGGGAGACCCAGTACTTC.

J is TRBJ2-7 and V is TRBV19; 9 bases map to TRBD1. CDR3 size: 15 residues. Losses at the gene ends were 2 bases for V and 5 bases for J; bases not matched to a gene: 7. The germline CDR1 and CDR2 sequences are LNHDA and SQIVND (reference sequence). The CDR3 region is CASSIKGQGGNEQYF. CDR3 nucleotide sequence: TGTGCCAGTAGTATAAAGGGACAGGGAGGCAACGAGCAGTACTTC. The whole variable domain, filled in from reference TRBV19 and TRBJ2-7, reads DGGITQSPKYLFRKEGQNVTLSCEQNLNHDAMYWYRQDPGQGLRLIYYSQIVNDFQKGDIAEGYSVSREKKESFPLTVTSAQKNPTAFYLCASSIKGQGGNEQYFGPGTRLTVT.

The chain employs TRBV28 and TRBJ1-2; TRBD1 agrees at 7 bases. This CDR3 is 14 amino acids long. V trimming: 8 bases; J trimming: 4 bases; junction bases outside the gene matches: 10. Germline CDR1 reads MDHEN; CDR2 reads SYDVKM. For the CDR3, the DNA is TGTGCCAGCTTAGGTGGGACAGCAATCTATGGCTACACCTTC. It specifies CASLGGTAIYGYTF.

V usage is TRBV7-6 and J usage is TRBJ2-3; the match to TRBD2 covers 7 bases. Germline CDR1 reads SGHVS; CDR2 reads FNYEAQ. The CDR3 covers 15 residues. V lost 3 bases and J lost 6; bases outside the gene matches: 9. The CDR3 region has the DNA TGTGCCAGCAGCTTTGATTACGGGAGGAGGGATACGCAGTATTTT. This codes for CASSFDYGRRDTQYF. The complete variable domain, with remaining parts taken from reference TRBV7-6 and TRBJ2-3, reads GAGVSQSPRYKVTKRGQDVALRCDPISGHVSLYWYRQALGQGPEFLTYFNYEAQQDKSGLPNDRFSAERPEGSISTLTIQRTEQRDSAMYRCASSFDYGRRDTQYFGPGTRLTVL.

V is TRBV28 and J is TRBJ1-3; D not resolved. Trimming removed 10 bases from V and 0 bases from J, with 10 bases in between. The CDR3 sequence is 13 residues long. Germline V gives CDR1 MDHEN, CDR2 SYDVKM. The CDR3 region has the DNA TGTGCCACCTCGAGGCCCTCTGGAAACACCATATATTTT. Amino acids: CATSRPSGNTIYF.

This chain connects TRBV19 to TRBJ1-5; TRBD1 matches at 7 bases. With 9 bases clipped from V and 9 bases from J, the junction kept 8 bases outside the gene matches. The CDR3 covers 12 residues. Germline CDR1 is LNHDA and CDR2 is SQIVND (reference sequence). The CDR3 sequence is CASARQGMPQHF. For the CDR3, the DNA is TGTGCCAGCGCCCGACAGGGAATGCCCCAGCATTTT.

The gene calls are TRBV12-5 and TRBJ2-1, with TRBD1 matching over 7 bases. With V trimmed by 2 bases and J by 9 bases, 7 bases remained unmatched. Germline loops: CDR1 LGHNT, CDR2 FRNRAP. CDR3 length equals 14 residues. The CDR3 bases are TGTGCTAGTGGTTTGTTGACAGGGCCGTCTGAGCAGTTCTTC. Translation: CASGLLTGPSEQFF.

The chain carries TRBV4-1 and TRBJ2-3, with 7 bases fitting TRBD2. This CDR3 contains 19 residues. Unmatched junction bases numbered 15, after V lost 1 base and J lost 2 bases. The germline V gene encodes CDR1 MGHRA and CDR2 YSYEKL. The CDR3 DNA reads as TGCGCCAGCAGCCAAGCTTACATTCCTCGGGGGGAATACACAGATACGCAGTATTTT. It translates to CASSQAYIPRGEYTDTQYF.

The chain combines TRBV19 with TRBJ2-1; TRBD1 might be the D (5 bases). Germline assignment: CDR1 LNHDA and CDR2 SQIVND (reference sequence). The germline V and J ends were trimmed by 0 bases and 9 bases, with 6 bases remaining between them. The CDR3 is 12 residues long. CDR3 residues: CASSIDQGEQFF. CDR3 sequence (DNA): TGTGCCAGTAGTATAGATCAGGGTGAGCAGTTCTTC.